Each of the 28 T cell receptor beta chains below was sequenced from the same sample in a study of blood T cell repertoires in COVID-19. Here immunoSEQ multiplex PCR was the method, and the copy in TCRdb shows in-frame clones only, minus some. The sample lists under 150,000 clones; more than 90% were seen once. The sequencing input was peripheral blood. These receptor sequences come from a man aged 55-75 years with COVID-19, enrolled during active disease.

The chain uses TRBV30 and TRBJ2-5; 16 bases are a match to TRBD2. CDR1 is GTSNPN, CDR2 SVGIG, per germline (reference sequence). V trimming: 0 bases; J trimming: 5 bases; junction bases outside the gene matches: 9. The CDR3 is made up of 18 amino acids. The CDR3 region has the DNA TGTGCCTGGAGTGTGGGTGGGACTAGCGGGAGGGCCCGGGAGACCCAGTACTTC. Translation: CAWSVGGTSGRARETQYF.

About this clone itself: Sequence at one end of the junction differs from germline and may be a read error. The chain is built from TRBV7-9 and TRBJ2-7, with 7 bases lining up with TRBD2. The CDR3 totals 13 residues. Germline loops: CDR1 SEHNR, CDR2 FQNEAQ (reference sequence). The CDR3 DNA follows: TGTGCCAGCAGCTTAGAGGTGGGAGGGCCGTTGGACTTC. Translation gives CASSLEVGGPLDF.

The rearrangement links TRBV4-1 to TRBJ2-3; 10 positions match TRBD2. The CDR3 runs 19 residues. Germline CDR1 and CDR2: MGHRA and YSYEKL. V lost 0 bases to trimming and J lost 4 bases; unmatched junction nucleotides: 13. The CDR3 loop reads CASSQDLVRPSGSSDTQYF. For the CDR3, the DNA is TGCGCCAGCAGCCAAGATCTAGTCCGTCCTAGCGGGAGTTCAGATACGCAGTATTTT.

The gene calls are TRBV27 and TRBJ2-3; tentatively, D is TRBD1 (5 bases). This CDR3 region has 13 residues. Trimming removed 11 bases from V and 0 bases from J, with 12 bases in between. Germline assignment: CDR1 MNHEY and CDR2 SMNVEV (reference sequence). CDR3 protein: CAGASVSTDTQYF. The CDR3 nucleotides read TGTGCCGGGGCATCCGTCAGCACAGATACGCAGTATTTT.

This chain connects TRBV27 to TRBJ2-7, with D possibly matching TRBD2 (5 bases). V lost 0 bases and J lost 6, with 15 bases in between. CDR1 is MNHEY, CDR2 SMNVEV, per germline (reference sequence). The CDR3 is made up of 15 amino acids. The CDR3 loop reads CASSLSSTGKAEQYF. CDR3 sequence (DNA): TGTGCCAGCAGTTTATCGTCTACGGGGAAGGCCGAGCAGTACTTC.

The chain recombines TRBV2 with TRBJ2-7; 8 nucleotides line up with TRBD1. Germline V gene sequence: CDR1 SNHLY, CDR2 FYNNEI. Unmatched junction bases numbered 4, after V lost 6 bases and J lost 0 bases. The CDR3 is made up of 14 amino acids. The CDR3 loop is CASRVDRDSYEQYF. The DNA of the CDR3 is TGTGCCAGCAGGGTGGACAGGGACTCCTACGAGCAGTACTTC. Drawing the rest from reference TRBV2 and TRBJ2-7, the complete variable domain is EPEVTQTPSHQVTQMGQEVILRCVPISNHLYFYWYRQILGQKVEFLVSFYNNEISEKSEIFDDQFSVERPDGSNFTLKIRSTKLEDSAMYFCASRVDRDSYEQYFGPGTRLTVT.

This clone was picked up a small number of times. The V gene is TRBV27, the J gene TRBJ1-3; 9 nucleotides line up with TRBD1. Germline V gene sequence: CDR1 MNHEY, CDR2 SMNVEV (reference sequence). V lost 3 bases, J lost 0 bases, and 3 bases stayed unmatched. The length of the CDR3 is 16 residues. The DNA for the CDR3 is TGTGCCAGCAGTTTTGCGGACAGGGGCTCTGGAAACACCATATATTTT. It specifies CASSFADRGSGNTIYF.

This clone occurred once. This chain links TRBV6-5 with TRBJ2-1; D gene ambiguous. Trimming cost V 2 bases and J 0 bases, with 8 bases left between them. The germline gives CDR1 MNHEY, CDR2 SVGAGI. CDR3 size: 15 residues. The CDR3 here is CASSYAELSYNEQFF. Written as DNA, the CDR3 is TGTGCCAGCAGTTACGCTGAGCTCTCCTACAATGAGCAGTTCTTC.

The table lists this clone with a count of one. The chain combines TRBV5-1 with TRBJ1-1; no firm D call. V lost 0 bases and J 3 bases, leaving 12 bases between the germline ends. The CDR3 has 15 amino acids. Germline-derived CDR1 and CDR2 are SGHRS and YFSETQ. The CDR3 nucleotides read TGCGCCAGCAGCTTGGTCAGGCATACTCACACTGAAGCTTTCTTT. Its protein product is CASSLVRHTHTEAFF.

The gene calls are TRBV28 and TRBJ1-5; D unclear. Germline lookup yields CDR1 MDHEN and CDR2 SYDVKM. CDR3 length: 15 residues. Trimming stripped 5 bases from V and 3 bases from J, with 14 bases between. The CDR3 region is CASSDRPGDNQPQHF. In DNA form, the CDR3 reads TGTGCCAGCAGTGACCGACCCGGGGACAATCAGCCCCAGCATTTT. Drawing the rest from reference TRBV28 and TRBJ1-5, the complete variable domain is DVKVTQSSRYLVKRTGEKVFLECVQDMDHENMFWYRQDPGLGLRLIYFSYDVKMKEKGDIPEGYSVSREKKERFSLILESASTNQTSMYLCASSDRPGDNQPQHFGDGTRLSIL.

There are a few counts of this clone. V gene TRBV7-8 combines with J gene TRBJ2-6, with D possibly being TRBD2 (6 bases). The V and J ends lost 5 bases and 0 bases respectively, with 11 bases between them. Germline CDR1 and CDR2: SGHVS and FQNEAQ. The CDR3 contains 16 residues. The CDR3 sequence: CASSQGGNSGANVLTF. As DNA, the CDR3 is TGTGCCAGCAGCCAAGGAGGGAACTCTGGGGCCAACGTCCTGACTTTC.

The chain couples TRBV29-1 to TRBJ2-1, with 8 bases aligning to TRBD2. Germline values: CDR1 SQVTM, CDR2 ANQGSEA. Trimming at V came to 4 bases and at J to 3 bases, leaving 5 bases not matched to a gene. The CDR3 covers 14 residues. The DNA for the CDR3 is TGCAGCGTTGCAACGGGAGGGTTCTACAATGAGCAGTTCTTC. This translates into CSVATGGFYNEQFF.

The genes are TRBV6-5 and TRBJ2-2, with a possible D match to TRBD1 (7 bases). CDR1 and CDR2 (germline): MNHEY, SVGAGI. With 4 bases removed from V and 4 bases from J, the gap between germline ends came to 13 bases. The length of the CDR3 is 15 residues. CDR3 amino acids: CASSWRGRSTGELFF. The CDR3 DNA follows: TGTGCCAGCAGTTGGAGGGGGCGTAGCACCGGGGAGCTGTTTTTT.

V is TRBV6-5 and J is TRBJ1-1; 7 nucleotides match TRBD1. This CDR3 is built from 13 residues. Germline V gene sequence: CDR1 MNHEY, CDR2 SVGAGI. Trimming cost V 0 bases and J 11 bases; bases outside gene matches: 6. The CDR3 loop reads CASSYSQGLNAFF. The CDR3 DNA is TGTGCCAGCAGTTACTCACAGGGGCTAAATGCTTTCTTT.

This chain uses TRBV19 with TRBJ1-3; 7 bases fit TRBD1. The V and J ends lost 3 bases and 0 bases, in that order; junction bases with no gene match: 8. CDR1 LNHDA and CDR2 SQIVND come from the germline V gene (reference sequence). This CDR3 region has 17 residues. CDR3 DNA sequence: TGTGCCAGTAGTATGATAGGGGACAGTGCCTCTGGAAACACCATATATTTT. Its protein is CASSMIGDSASGNTIYF. Together with reference TRBV19 and TRBJ1-3, the CDR3 gives the full variable domain: DGGITQSPKYLFRKEGQNVTLSCEQNLNHDAMYWYRQDPGQGLRLIYYSQIVNDFQKGDIAEGYSVSREKKESFPLTVTSAQKNPTAFYLCASSMIGDSASGNTIYFGEGSWLTVV.

The J gene is TRBJ1-1, the V gene TRBV6-6; TRBD1 matches at 8 bases. The CDR3 length is 16 residues. V gave up 5 bases and J gave up 1 base; unmatched junction bases: 9. CDR1 MNHNY and CDR2 SVGAGI come from the germline V gene (reference sequence). The CDR3 protein is CASSRRTGSTNTEAFF. CDR3 coding DNA: TGTGCCAGCAGTCGACGGACAGGGTCTACGAACACTGAAGCTTTCTTT.

The chain carries TRBV24-1 and TRBJ2-2, with 8 positions matching TRBD1. The V gene end was trimmed by 6 bases and the J gene end by 9 bases; junction bases not matched to a gene: 17. Germline V gives CDR1 KGHDR, CDR2 SFDVKD. The CDR3 is 17 residues long. CDR3 coding DNA: TGTGCCACCAGTCGGAGAGACAGGGGTCCTCAGGGAAGGGAGCTGTTTTTT. Translated: CATSRRDRGPQGRELFF.

This chain connects TRBV3-1 (or the pseudogene TRBV3-2) to TRBJ2-5; 7 bases fit TRBD1. V was pared by 4 bases and J by 4 bases, with 9 bases of the junction left unmatched. This CDR3 is built from 15 residues. Germline CDR1 LGHDT, CDR2 YNNKEL (reference sequence). The CDR3 nucleotides read TGTGCCAGCAGCCCAGGGGGTTCGATAGGAGAGACCCAGTACTTC. Its translation is CASSPGGSIGETQYF.

This rearrangement joins TRBV6-1 to TRBJ2-7, with 12 nucleotides matching TRBD2. Trimming took 3 bases from V and 4 from J; bases not matched to a gene: 7. This CDR3 has 16 amino acids. Germline V lookup: CDR1 MNHNS, CDR2 SASEGT. The CDR3 loop is CASSDPAGTSGYEQYF. CDR3 nucleotide sequence: TGTGCCAGCAGTGATCCGGCCGGGACTAGCGGGTACGAGCAGTACTTC.

For the CDR3, the DNA is TGTGCCAGCGCTACATTAGGGGCTTCTAATGAAAAACTGTTTTTT. Translation gives CASATLGASNEKLFF. The chain links TRBV28 to TRBJ1-4; TRBD1 is a possible D gene (5 bases). The CDR3 length is 15 residues. Germline lookup yields CDR1 MDHEN and CDR2 SYDVKM. V was cut by 8 bases and J by 3 bases, with 16 bases left in between.

This clone was seen just once. The rearrangement uses TRBV5-1 and TRBJ2-1, with D maybe TRBD2 (6 bases). The CDR3 extends over 13 amino acids. V shed 0 bases and J shed 8 bases, with 9 bases lying between them. CDR1 is SGHRS and CDR2 is YFSETQ in the germline V gene. This CDR3 reads CASSLATGDEQFF. DNA for the CDR3: TGCGCCAGCAGCTTGGCGACGGGGGATGAGCAGTTCTTC.

V and J are TRBV11-3 and TRBJ2-1; D is possibly TRBD2 (5 bases). V lost 5 bases, J lost 3 bases, and 11 bases lay in between. Germline V gene lookup returns CDR1 SGHNT and CDR2 YENEEA. The CDR3 has 14 residues. The CDR3: CASSPAGDYNEQFF. The DNA of the CDR3 is TGTGCCAGCAGCCCAGCCGGGGACTACAATGAGCAGTTCTTC.

V is TRBV3-1 (or the pseudogene TRBV3-2) and J is TRBJ1-1, with D hard to call. V shed 0 bases and J shed 11 bases, with 4 bases lying between them. The CDR3 contains 10 residues. The V gene's germline CDR1 is LGHDT and CDR2 YNNKEL (reference sequence). The CDR3 reads CASSQERAFF. The DNA for the CDR3 is TGTGCCAGCAGCCAAGAACGGGCTTTCTTT.

This clone appeared a few times. The genes are TRBV25-1 and TRBJ1-4, with 7 positions matching TRBD1. Per germline, CDR1 MGHDK and CDR2 SYGVNS. CDR3 size: 15 residues. Germline trimming cut 5 bases from V and 8 bases from J; bases unmatched to any gene: 11. CDR3 bases: TGTGCCAGCAGTCCCGGAGGGACAGTAGACGAAAAACTGTTTTTT. Its protein product is CASSPGGTVDEKLFF.

Comments on this clone: An end of the junction does not agree with germline; a read error may underlie this. The J gene is TRBJ1-5, the V gene TRBV2; D ambiguous. This CDR3 is 14 amino acids long. From germline, CDR1 is SNHLY and CDR2 FYNNEI. The CDR3 DNA reads as TGTGCCAGCGGTGAGAGTTCCCGCAATCAGCCCCAGCATTTT. Residues: CASGESSRNQPQHF. The entire variable domain, with the rest obtained from reference TRBV2 and TRBJ1-5, is as follows: EPEVTQTPSHQVTQMGQEVILRCVPISNHLYFYWYRQILGQKVEFLVSFYNNEISEKSEIFDDQFSVERPDGSNFTLKIRSTKLEDSAMYFCASGESSRNQPQHFGDGTRLSIL.

The V call is TRBV5-8, the J call TRBJ1-6, with 8 nucleotides matching TRBD1. J was trimmed by 6 bases and V by 4 bases; bases with no gene match: 12. This CDR3 is built from 17 residues. From germline, CDR1 is SGHTS and CDR2 YDEGEE. CDR3 DNA: TGTGCCAGCAGCCAATGGAGGACGGGACAGGCTAATTCACCCCTCCACTTT. Translating it yields CASSQWRTGQANSPLHF.

This chain's CDR3 is CASSVRTGLNQPQHF. The CDR3 DNA is TGTGCCAGCAGCGTCCGGACAGGGCTTAATCAGCCCCAGCATTTT. The chain recombines TRBV21-1 with TRBJ1-5; TRBD1 reflects the table's D call only, with no check against the DNA. TRBV21-1 is a pseudogene locus. The CDR3 has 15 residues.

J is TRBJ1-2 and V is TRBV10-3, with TRBD1 matching 8 bases. Germline assignment: CDR1 ENHRY and CDR2 SYGVKD. Trimming at V came to 3 bases and at J to 6 bases, leaving 9 bases not matched to a gene. The CDR3 consists of 15 residues. The CDR3 is CAISEGQGFLDGYTF. For the CDR3, the DNA is TGTGCCATCAGTGAAGGACAGGGCTTTCTTGATGGCTACACCTTC.